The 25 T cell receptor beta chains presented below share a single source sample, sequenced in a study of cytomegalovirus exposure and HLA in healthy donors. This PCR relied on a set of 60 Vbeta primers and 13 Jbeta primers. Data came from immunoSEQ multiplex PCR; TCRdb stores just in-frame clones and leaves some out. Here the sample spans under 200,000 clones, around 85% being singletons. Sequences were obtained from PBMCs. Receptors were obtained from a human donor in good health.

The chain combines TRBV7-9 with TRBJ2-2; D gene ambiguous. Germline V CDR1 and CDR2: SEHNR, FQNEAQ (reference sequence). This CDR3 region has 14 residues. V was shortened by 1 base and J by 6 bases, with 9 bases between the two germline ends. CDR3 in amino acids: CASSLVVVSGELFF. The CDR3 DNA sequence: TGTGCCAGCAGCTTAGTAGTGGTATCCGGGGAGCTGTTTTTT. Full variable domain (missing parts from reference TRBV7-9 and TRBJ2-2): DTGVSQNPRHKITKRGQNVTFRCDPISEHNRLYWYRQTLGQGPEFLTYFQNEAQLEKSRLLSDRFSAERPKGSFSTLEIQRTEQGDSAMYLCASSLVVVSGELFFGEGSRLTVL.

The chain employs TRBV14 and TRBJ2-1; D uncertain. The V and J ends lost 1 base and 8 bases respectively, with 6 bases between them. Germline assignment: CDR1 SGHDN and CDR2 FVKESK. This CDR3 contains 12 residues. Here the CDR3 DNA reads TGTGCCAGCAGCCAAGCCACATATGAGCAGTTCTTC. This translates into CASSQATYEQFF.

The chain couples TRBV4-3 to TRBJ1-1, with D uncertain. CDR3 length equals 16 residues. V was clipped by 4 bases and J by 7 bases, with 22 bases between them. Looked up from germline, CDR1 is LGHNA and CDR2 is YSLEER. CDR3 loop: CASSPREKLLSIEAFF. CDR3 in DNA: TGCGCCAGCAGCCCACGAGAAAAGCTCTTAAGTATTGAAGCTTTCTTT.

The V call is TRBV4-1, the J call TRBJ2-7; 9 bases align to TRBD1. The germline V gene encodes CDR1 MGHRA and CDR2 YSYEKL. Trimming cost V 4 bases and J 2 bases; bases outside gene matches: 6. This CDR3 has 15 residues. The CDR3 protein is CASSRGGQGTYEQYF. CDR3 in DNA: TGCGCCAGCAGCCGGGGGGGACAGGGAACCTACGAGCAGTACTTC.

The CDR3, as DNA: TGTGCCAGCAGCTTTGAGGACAGTGCTGCTTTCTTT. It translates to CASSFEDSAAFF. The chain joins TRBV5-4 to TRBJ1-1, with D tentatively TRBD1 (6 bases). The CDR3 extends over 12 amino acids. The V end was cut by 2 bases, the J end by 11 bases, with 13 bases between. Germline V gene data show CDR1 as SGHNT and CDR2 as YYREEE (reference sequence).

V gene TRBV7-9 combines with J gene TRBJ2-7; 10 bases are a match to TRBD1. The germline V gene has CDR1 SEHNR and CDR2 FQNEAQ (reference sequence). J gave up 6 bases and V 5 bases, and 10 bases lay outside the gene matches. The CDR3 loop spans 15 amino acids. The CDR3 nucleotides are TGTGCCAGCAGCCCGGGGGGACAGGGGAACGGCGAGCAGTACTTC. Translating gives CASSPGGQGNGEQYF. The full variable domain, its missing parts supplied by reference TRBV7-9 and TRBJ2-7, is DTGVSQNPRHKITKRGQNVTFRCDPISEHNRLYWYRQTLGQGPEFLTYFQNEAQLEKSRLLSDRFSAERPKGSFSTLEIQRTEQGDSAMYLCASSPGGQGNGEQYFGPGTRLTVT.

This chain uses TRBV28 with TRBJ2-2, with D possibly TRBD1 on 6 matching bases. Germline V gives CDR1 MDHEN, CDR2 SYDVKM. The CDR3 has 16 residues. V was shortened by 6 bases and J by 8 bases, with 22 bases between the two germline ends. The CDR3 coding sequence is TGTGCCAGCAGCCATGGGTCGGGACAAAATCAGGGGGAGCTGTTTTTT. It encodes CASSHGSGQNQGELFF.

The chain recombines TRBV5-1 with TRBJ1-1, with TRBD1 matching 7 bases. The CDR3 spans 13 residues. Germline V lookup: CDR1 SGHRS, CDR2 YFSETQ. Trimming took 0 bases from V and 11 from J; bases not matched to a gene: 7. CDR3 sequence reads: CASSLGVDRDAFF. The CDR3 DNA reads TGCGCCAGCAGCTTGGGTGTCGACAGGGATGCTTTCTTT.

CDR3 DNA sequence: TGTGCCAGCAGCGCGGGACACACTGAAGCTTTCTTT. Translating gives CASSAGHTEAFF. This chain links TRBV5-4 with TRBJ1-1; D perhaps matches TRBD1 (5 bases). Germline V gives CDR1 SGHNT, CDR2 YYREEE (reference sequence). This CDR3 is built from 12 residues. The V end lost 4 bases, the J end lost 3 bases, and 7 bases lay between the germline ends.

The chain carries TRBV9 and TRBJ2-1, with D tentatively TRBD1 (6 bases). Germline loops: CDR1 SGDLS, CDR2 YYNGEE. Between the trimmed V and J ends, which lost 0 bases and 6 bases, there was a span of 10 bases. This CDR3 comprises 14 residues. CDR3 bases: TGTGCCAGCAGCGTAGACCAGGGGAGCAATGAGCAGTTCTTC. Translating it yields CASSVDQGSNEQFF.

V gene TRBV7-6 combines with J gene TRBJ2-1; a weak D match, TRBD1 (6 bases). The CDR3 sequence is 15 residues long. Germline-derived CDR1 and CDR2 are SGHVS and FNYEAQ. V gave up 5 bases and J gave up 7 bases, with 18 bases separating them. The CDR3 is CASSLDRSNKNEQFF. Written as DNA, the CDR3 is TGTGCCAGCAGCCTAGACAGGAGTAACAAGAATGAGCAGTTCTTC.

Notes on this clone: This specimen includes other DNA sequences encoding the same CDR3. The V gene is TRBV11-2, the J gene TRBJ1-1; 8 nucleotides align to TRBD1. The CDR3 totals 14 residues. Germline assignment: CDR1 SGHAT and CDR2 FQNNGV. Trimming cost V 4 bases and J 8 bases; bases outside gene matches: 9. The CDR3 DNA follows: TGTGCCAGCAGCTCCTCCGACAGGGGTCCCGAAGCTTTCTTT. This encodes CASSSSDRGPEAFF.

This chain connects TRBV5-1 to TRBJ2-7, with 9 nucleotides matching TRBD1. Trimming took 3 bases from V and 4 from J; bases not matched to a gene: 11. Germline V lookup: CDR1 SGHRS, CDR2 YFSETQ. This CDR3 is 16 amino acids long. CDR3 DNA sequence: TGCGCCAGCAGCTCAGCCCCGGGACAGGGTGTGTACGAGCAGTACTTC. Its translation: CASSSAPGQGVYEQYF.

CDR3 coding DNA: TGTGCCAGCTCCCGGGACAGGTCAGAGACCCAGTACTTC. Encoded protein: CASSRDRSETQYF. J is TRBJ2-5 and V is TRBV18; 8 bases map to TRBD1. This CDR3 is built from 13 residues. CDR1 KGHSH and CDR2 LQKENI come from the germline V gene. With 6 bases clipped from V and 4 bases from J, the junction kept 4 bases outside the gene matches.

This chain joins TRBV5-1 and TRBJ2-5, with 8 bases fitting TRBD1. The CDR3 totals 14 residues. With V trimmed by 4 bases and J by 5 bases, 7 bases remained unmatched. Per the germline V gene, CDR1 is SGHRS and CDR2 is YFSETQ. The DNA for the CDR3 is TGCGCCAGCAGCATAGGACAGGGAGGCGAGACCCAGTACTTC. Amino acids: CASSIGQGGETQYF.

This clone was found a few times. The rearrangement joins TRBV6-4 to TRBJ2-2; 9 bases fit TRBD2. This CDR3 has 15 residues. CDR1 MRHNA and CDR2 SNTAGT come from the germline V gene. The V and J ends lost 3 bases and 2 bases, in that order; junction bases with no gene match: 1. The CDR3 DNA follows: TGTGCCAGCAGTGAGCGGGGGGGAAACACCGGGGAGCTGTTTTTT. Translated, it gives CASSERGGNTGELFF.

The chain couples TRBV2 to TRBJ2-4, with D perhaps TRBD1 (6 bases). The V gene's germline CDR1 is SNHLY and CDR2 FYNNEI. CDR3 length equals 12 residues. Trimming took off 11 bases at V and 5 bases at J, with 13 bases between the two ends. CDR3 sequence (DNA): TGTGCCGGCGCCGACAGGCAAAACATTCAGTACTTC. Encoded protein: CAGADRQNIQYF.

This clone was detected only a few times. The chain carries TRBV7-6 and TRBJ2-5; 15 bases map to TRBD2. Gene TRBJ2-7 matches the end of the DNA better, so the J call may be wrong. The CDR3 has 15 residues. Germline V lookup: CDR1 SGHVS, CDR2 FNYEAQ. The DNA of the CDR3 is TGTGCCAGCAGCTTCGGGACTAGCGGGGGGTACGAGCAGTACTTC. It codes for CASSFGTSGGYEQYF.

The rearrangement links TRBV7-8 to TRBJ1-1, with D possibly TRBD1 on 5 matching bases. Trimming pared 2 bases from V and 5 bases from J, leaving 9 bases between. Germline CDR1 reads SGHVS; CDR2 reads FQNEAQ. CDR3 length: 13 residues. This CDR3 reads CASSLSRGTEAFF. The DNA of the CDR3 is TGTGCCAGCAGCTTATCTCGGGGGACTGAAGCTTTCTTT.

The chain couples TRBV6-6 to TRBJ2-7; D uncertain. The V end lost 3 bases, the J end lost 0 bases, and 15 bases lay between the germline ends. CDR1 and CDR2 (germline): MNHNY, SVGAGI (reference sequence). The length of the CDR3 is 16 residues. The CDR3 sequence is CASSYRLQQSSYEQYF. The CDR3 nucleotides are TGTGCCAGCAGTTATCGCCTACAACAGAGCTCCTACGAGCAGTACTTC.

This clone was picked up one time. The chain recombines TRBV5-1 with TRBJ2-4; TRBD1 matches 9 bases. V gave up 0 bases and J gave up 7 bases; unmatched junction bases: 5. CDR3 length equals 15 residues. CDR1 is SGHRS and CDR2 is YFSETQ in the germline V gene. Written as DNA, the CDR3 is TGCGCCAGCAGCTTGGTGACAGGGGGATTTAACATTCAGTACTTC. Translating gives CASSLVTGGFNIQYF.

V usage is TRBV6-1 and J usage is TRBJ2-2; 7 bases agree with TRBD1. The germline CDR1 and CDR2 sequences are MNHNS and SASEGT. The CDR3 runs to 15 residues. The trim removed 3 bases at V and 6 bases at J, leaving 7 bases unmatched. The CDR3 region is CASSEQGVVAGELFF. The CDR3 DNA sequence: TGTGCCAGCAGTGAGCAGGGGGTAGTGGCCGGGGAGCTGTTTTTT.

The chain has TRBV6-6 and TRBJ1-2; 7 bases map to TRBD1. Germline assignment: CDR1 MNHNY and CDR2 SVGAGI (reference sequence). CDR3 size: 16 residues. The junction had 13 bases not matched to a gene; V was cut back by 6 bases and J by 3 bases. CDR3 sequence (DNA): TGTGCCAGCAGGGAATCGGGACAGCTAATCCACTATGGCTACACCTTC. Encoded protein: CASRESGQLIHYGYTF.

CDR3 loop: CASALGLETDTQYF. The DNA of the CDR3 is TGTGCCAGCGCCCTGGGACTGGAGACAGATACGCAGTATTTT. The chain has TRBV28 and TRBJ2-3; maybe TRBD2 (6 bases). The CDR3 contains 14 residues. Trimming cost V 8 bases and J 3 bases, with 15 bases left between them. Germline CDR1 and CDR2: MDHEN and SYDVKM.

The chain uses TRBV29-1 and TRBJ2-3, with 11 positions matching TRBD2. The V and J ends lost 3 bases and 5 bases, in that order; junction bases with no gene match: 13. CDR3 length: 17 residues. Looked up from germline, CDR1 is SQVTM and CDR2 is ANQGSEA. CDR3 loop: CSVEFLPGTSGGDTQYF. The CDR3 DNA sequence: TGCAGCGTTGAGTTCCTTCCCGGGACTAGCGGCGGAGATACGCAGTATTTT.